One and the same sample provided the 17 T cell receptor beta chains below, sequenced in a study of T-cell reconstitution after alpha-beta-depleted transplantation in children. The authors prepared the TCRbeta library with unique molecular identifiers. TCRdb re-derived calls from the PCR reads in MiXCR, one entry per CDR3 protein. Among 200,000 to 250,000 distinct CDR3 sequences, 11% were seen once, and the ten largest hold roughly 28%. The source was PBMCs, collected before TCRalphabeta/CD19-depleted stem cell transplant. These receptor sequences come from a child under two years old with acute myeloid leukemia, due to receive a stem cell transplant.

Only a few counts were recorded for this clonotype. At one end the junction does not follow the germline gene, possibly because of a read error. J is TRBJ2-5 and V is TRBV3-1, with D possibly matching TRBD2 (6 bases). Germline V gives CDR1 LGHDT, CDR2 YNNKEL (reference sequence). The CDR3 has 16 residues. The CDR3 bases are TGTGCCACCAGCCAAGAGACCGGGACTCCTCAAGAGACCCAGTACTTC. Encoded protein: CATSQETGTPQETQYF.

The table lists this clonotype with many counts. The chain recombines TRBV5-1 with TRBJ1-1; D gene unclear. Germline lookup yields CDR1 SGHRS and CDR2 YFSETQ. The ends were cut back, 6 bases at V and 6 bases at J, with 15 bases in the middle. This CDR3 comprises 13 residues. CDR3 in DNA: TGCGCCAGCACCCCTACTTCCATGGCTGAAGCTTTCTTT. It encodes CASTPTSMAEAFF.

This clonotype was counted many times. CDR3 DNA sequence: TGTGCCAGTAGTATAGGGACTTCTTTTTCACCCCTCCACTTT. It is translated as CASSIGTSFSPLHF. The rearrangement uses TRBV19 and TRBJ1-6; D uncertain. V was clipped by 1 base and J by 9 bases, with 10 bases between them. Germline CDR1 is LNHDA and CDR2 is SQIVND (reference sequence). This CDR3 contains 14 residues.

This clonotype was observed many times. This chain connects TRBV7-8 to TRBJ2-5, with 7 positions matching TRBD1. The CDR3 totals 14 residues. Germline CDR1 is SGHVS and CDR2 is FQNEAQ. The ends lost 10 bases at V and 4 bases at J; junction bases unmatched: 12. The CDR3 bases are TGTGCCACGGCCGGGACAGCTCTGGGAGAGACCCAGTACTTC. It yields the protein CATAGTALGETQYF.

The sample holds many counts of this clonotype. The chain joins TRBV20-1 to TRBJ2-7, with D uncertain. The germline V and J ends were trimmed by 0 bases and 3 bases, with 15 bases remaining between them. This CDR3 comprises 15 residues. Germline V lookup: CDR1 DFQATT, CDR2 SNEGSKA (reference sequence). CDR3 bases: TGCAGTGCTAGAGAGGCCCGGCGGAGTCTCTACGAGCAGTACTTC. Its translation is CSAREARRSLYEQYF.

Only a few counts were recorded for this clonotype. Possible read error: a much larger clone is one base away. The CDR3 region has the DNA TGCAGTGCTAGACAGGGTTATGGCGACACCTTC. Amino acid sequence: CSARQGYGDTF. The V call is TRBV20-1, the J call TRBJ1-2; TRBD1 is a possible D gene (5 bases). CDR1 DFQATT and CDR2 SNEGSKA come from the germline V gene (reference sequence). This CDR3 is built from 11 residues.

This clonotype was counted a few times. J is TRBJ2-3 and V is TRBV12-3 or TRBV12-4; D remains ambiguous. The V and J ends lost 5 bases and 6 bases respectively, with 9 bases between them. The CDR3 consists of 12 residues. The CDR3 region has the DNA TGTGCCAGCAGTCTGGGTATGGATACGCAGTATTTT. As protein: CASSLGMDTQYF.

This clonotype was found many times. CDR3 protein: CASSLVYLGNTEAFF. DNA for the CDR3: TGCGCCAGCAGCTTGGTATATTTAGGGAACACTGAAGCTTTCTTT. This chain uses TRBV5-1 with TRBJ1-1; D is ambiguous. The CDR3 covers 15 residues. Germline V gene sequence: CDR1 SGHRS, CDR2 YFSETQ. V dropped 0 bases and J dropped 1 base, with 10 bases sitting between them.

This clonotype appeared many times. V usage is TRBV29-1 and J usage is TRBJ1-1; D is possibly TRBD1 (5 bases). This CDR3 has 12 amino acids. V was shortened by 4 bases and J by 2 bases, with 8 bases between the two germline ends. Germline values: CDR1 SQVTM, CDR2 ANQGSEA. CDR3 sequence (DNA): TGCAGCGTTGGCAGGGCTAACACTGAAGCTTTCTTT. Translation gives CSVGRANTEAFF.

This clonotype appeared many times. The chain joins TRBV27 to TRBJ1-2; 8 bases map to TRBD1. With V trimmed by 0 bases and J by 5 bases, 11 bases remained unmatched. Germline V lookup: CDR1 MNHEY, CDR2 SMNVEV (reference sequence). The CDR3 has 17 amino acids. CDR3 in amino acids: CASSLSLTGAPPYGYTF. The CDR3 DNA follows: TGTGCCAGCAGTTTATCTCTGACAGGGGCCCCGCCGTATGGCTACACCTTC.

This clonotype showed up just a few times. At one end, the junction sequence differs from germline, possibly due to a read error. The chain has TRBV20-1 and TRBJ2-1; maybe TRBD2 (6 bases). Germline CDR1 and CDR2: DFQATT and SNEGSKA (reference sequence). This CDR3 contains 17 residues. The CDR3 region is CCASAGFIGRAYNEQFF. The CDR3 bases are TGCTGTGCTAGCGCAGGGTTCATAGGGCGGGCCTACAATGAGCAGTTCTTC.

This clonotype appeared many times. The chain is built from TRBV10-3 and TRBJ2-2; D may match TRBD1 or TRBD2 (5 bases each). The CDR3 length is 16 residues. V was clipped by 4 bases and J by 5 bases, with 17 bases between them. The V gene's germline CDR1 is ENHRY and CDR2 SYGVKD. DNA of the CDR3: TGTGCCATCAGTGCCTTGGGACGGCAAGGGACCGGGGAGCTGTTTTTT. Translation gives CAISALGRQGTGELFF.

This clonotype was observed many times. The chain uses TRBV10-3 and TRBJ1-4, with unresolved D. Germline V lookup: CDR1 ENHRY, CDR2 SYGVKD. The V end lost 11 bases, the J end lost 0 bases, and 13 bases lay between the germline ends. CDR3 length: 14 residues. The CDR3 DNA reads TGTGCCTCCCGAATGGATTCAACTAATGAAAAACTGTTTTTT. This encodes CASRMDSTNEKLFF.

In its sample, this clonotype was seen many times. The chain has TRBV12-3 or TRBV12-4 and TRBJ2-3, with unresolved D. The CDR3 contains 15 residues. With 6 bases removed from V and 0 bases from J, the gap between germline ends came to 13 bases. CDR3 DNA: TGTGCCAGCAGCCCTACCACACTTAGCACAGATACGCAGTATTTT. Protein: CASSPTTLSTDTQYF.

CDR3 DNA sequence: TGTGCCAGCACAGGAACGGTTTCTGGGGCCAACGTCCTGACTTTC. Its translation: CASTGTVSGANVLTF. The chain recombines TRBV7-8 with TRBJ2-6, with D unclear. Trimming took off 7 bases at V and 1 base at J, with 11 bases between the two ends. Germline CDR1 and CDR2: SGHVS and FQNEAQ. The CDR3 sequence is 15 residues long.

This clonotype has just a few counts. The rearrangement uses TRBV7-9 and TRBJ2-7; 7 nucleotides agree with TRBD2. V shed 4 bases, J shed 2 bases, and the junction held 14 bases outside the gene matches. Germline loops: CDR1 SEHNR, CDR2 FQNEAQ (reference sequence). The CDR3 spans 17 residues. The CDR3 bases are TGTGCCAGCAGCTATCCCTCAGGCAGCGGGAACCCCTACGAGCAGTACTTC. It specifies CASSYPSGSGNPYEQYF.

In its sample, this clonotype was seen many times. The CDR3 here is CATGVGTGDQPQHF. The DNA for the CDR3 is TGTGCCACCGGGGTGGGGACAGGGGATCAGCCCCAGCATTTT. The V call is TRBV15, the J call TRBJ1-5; 10 bases are a match to TRBD1. The CDR3 has 14 residues. V lost 8 bases and J lost 5; bases outside the gene matches: 6. The germline V gene encodes CDR1 LNHNV and CDR2 YYDKDF (reference sequence).